This entry lists 32 T cell receptor beta chains sequenced from one sample in a study of blood T cell repertoires in COVID-19 (dated by TCRdb to about 2020). To prepare the library, the immunoSEQ multiplex PCR assay was applied. Here the immuneACCESS table is served through TCRdb, limited to in-frame sequences with V and J called. Missing clones are a known gap in these copies; in checked studies unresolved V genes cover under half, and the rest lacks a known reason. A total of 200,000 to 250,000 clones appear in this sample, 80% of them only once. Of the sample, roughly 4.5% falls within the top ten clones. Input material: PBMCs or T cells enriched from blood (not recorded which). The receptors shown here come from a man aged 25 to 45 with acute COVID-19.

This rearrangement joins TRBV6-5 to TRBJ1-2, with D possibly matching TRBD1 (5 bases). The CDR3 runs 14 residues. The V gene lost 5 bases and the J gene lost 2 bases, with 12 bases spanning the gap. The V gene's germline CDR1 is MNHEY and CDR2 SVGAGI. The CDR3 DNA reads as TGTGCCAGCAGTCCCTGGGGGGACAACTATGGCTACACCTTC. This gives the protein CASSPWGDNYGYTF.

This chain joins TRBV29-1 and TRBJ2-5; unclear D gene. The CDR3 consists of 12 residues. CDR1 and CDR2 (germline): SQVTM, ANQGSEA. Trimming removed 2 bases from V and 2 bases from J, with 6 bases in between. The CDR3 region is CSVEKQQETQYF. CDR3 nucleotide sequence: TGCAGCGTTGAAAAACAGCAAGAGACCCAGTACTTC.

This sequence joins TRBV11-2 and TRBJ2-5; a weak D match, TRBD2 (5 bases). The ends were cut back, 8 bases at V and 5 bases at J, with 18 bases in the middle. CDR1 and CDR2 from the germline V gene are SGHAT and FQNNGV. This CDR3 spans 14 amino acids. CDR3 protein: CASHLSRVAETQYF. The CDR3 region has the DNA TGTGCCAGCCATCTGTCAAGAGTAGCGGAGACCCAGTACTTC.

The rearrangement joins TRBV9 to TRBJ2-3; D uncertain. Germline V gene lookup returns CDR1 SGDLS and CDR2 YYNGEE. The CDR3 sequence is 16 residues long. Trimming pared 0 bases from V and 0 bases from J, leaving 11 bases between. In nucleotides, the CDR3 is TGTGCCAGCAGCGTAGAGGCAGGCCATAGCACAGATACGCAGTATTTT. Amino acids: CASSVEAGHSTDTQYF.

V usage is TRBV5-1 and J usage is TRBJ1-2; no definite D call. The CDR3 is 14 residues long. V shed 2 bases and J shed 0 bases, with 8 bases lying between them. CDR1 and CDR2 (germline): SGHRS, YFSETQ. This CDR3 reads CASSFAGPNYGYTF. CDR3 DNA sequence: TGCGCCAGCAGCTTCGCTGGGCCTAACTATGGCTACACCTTC. Full variable domain (rest looked up from reference TRBV5-1 and TRBJ1-2): KAGVTQTPRYLIKTRGQQVTLSCSPISGHRSVSWYQQTPGQGLQFLFEYFSETQRNKGNFPGRFSGRQFSNSRSEMNVSTLELGDSALYLCASSFAGPNYGYTFGSGTRLTVV.

The chain employs TRBV19 and TRBJ2-5; 7 bases are a match to TRBD1. Looked up from germline, CDR1 is LNHDA and CDR2 is SQIVND (reference sequence). The V segment lost 5 bases and the J segment 2 bases; nucleotides outside the gene matches: 8. The CDR3 is 15 amino acids. This CDR3 reads CASSGQLQGQETQYF. CDR3 bases: TGTGCCAGTAGTGGACAACTACAGGGGCAAGAGACCCAGTACTTC.

The chain couples TRBV27 to TRBJ2-7, with D possibly matching TRBD1 (6 bases). V lost 6 bases and J lost 7, with 19 bases in between. CDR1 and CDR2 (germline): MNHEY, SMNVEV (reference sequence). The CDR3 covers 14 residues. The CDR3 loop is CASRDQGPLREQYF. CDR3 in DNA: TGTGCCAGCAGGGACCAGGGGCCATTACGAGAGCAGTACTTC.

The table lists this clone with a few counts. The J gene is TRBJ1-4, the V gene TRBV7-9; 8 nucleotides align to TRBD1. The CDR3 is made up of 18 amino acids. In germline, CDR1 is SEHNR, CDR2 FQNEAQ (reference sequence). Unmatched junction bases numbered 9, after V lost 3 bases and J lost 0 bases. The CDR3 reads CASSFFGQGLATNEKLFF. CDR3 sequence (DNA): TGTGCCAGCAGCTTCTTTGGACAGGGACTTGCAACTAATGAAAAACTGTTTTTT.

The chain employs TRBV5-5 and TRBJ2-1, with no clear D. The germline V gene encodes CDR1 SGHKS and CDR2 YYEKEE (reference sequence). Trimming removed 4 bases from V and 7 bases from J, with 9 bases in between. The CDR3 loop spans 12 amino acids. In nucleotides, the CDR3 is TGTGCCAGCAGCCTCGAGATGAATGAGCAGTTCTTC. This sequence encodes CASSLEMNEQFF.

This clone was picked up a small number of times. This chain joins TRBV10-1 and TRBJ1-1; 8 bases agree with TRBD1. V was pared by 10 bases and J by 7 bases, with 8 bases of the junction left unmatched. The CDR3 is made up of 12 amino acids. Germline V gene lookup returns CDR1 WNHNN and CDR2 SYGVQD (reference sequence). The CDR3 loop is CATTDRVGEAFF. CDR3 DNA sequence: TGCGCCACCACGGACAGGGTTGGTGAAGCTTTCTTT.

V is TRBV9 and J is TRBJ2-7, with 7 bases matching TRBD1. V trimming: 4 bases; J trimming: 2 bases; junction bases outside the gene matches: 9. Germline V gene sequence: CDR1 SGDLS, CDR2 YYNGEE. The CDR3 loop spans 15 amino acids. CDR3 in DNA: TGTGCCAGCAGCACCGGGACAGCTCCTGCCTACGAGCAGTACTTC. This translates into CASSTGTAPAYEQYF.

This sequence joins TRBV19 and TRBJ1-3; TRBD1 is a possible D gene (6 bases). Germline values: CDR1 LNHDA, CDR2 SQIVND (reference sequence). This CDR3 has 16 residues. Trimming shortened V by 3 bases and J by 0 bases, and 12 bases separated the two germline ends. In DNA, the CDR3 is TGTGCCAGTAGTATTAGCGACAGGATCTCTGGAAACACCATATATTTT. This encodes CASSISDRISGNTIYF.

The chain has TRBV4-1 and TRBJ1-1; D may be TRBD1 (6 bases). The germline V gene has CDR1 MGHRA and CDR2 YSYEKL. The CDR3 loop spans 15 amino acids. Trimming removed 3 bases at V and 5 bases at J, with 16 bases between. The DNA of the CDR3 is TGCGCCAGCAGCCACGCGGGGGCAATTGTAACTGAAGCTTTCTTT. Its protein product is CASSHAGAIVTEAFF.

The V gene is TRBV18, the J gene TRBJ1-5, with TRBD1 identical over 10 bases. This CDR3 is 17 amino acids long. Germline assignment: CDR1 KGHSH and CDR2 LQKENI. Trimming took 4 bases from V and 2 from J; bases not matched to a gene: 8. This CDR3 is CASSRDRGSLGNQPQHF. DNA for the CDR3: TGTGCCAGCTCACGGGACAGGGGTTCCTTGGGCAATCAGCCCCAGCATTTT.

The chain carries TRBV5-5 and TRBJ2-1; 8 nucleotides match TRBD1. Germline values: CDR1 SGHKS, CDR2 YYEKEE (reference sequence). The CDR3 runs 16 residues. The ends lost 4 bases at V and 8 bases at J; junction bases unmatched: 14. The CDR3 DNA sequence: TGTGCCAGCAGCCCTGGAATAGGACAGGGAATTGATGAGCAGTTCTTC. This sequence encodes CASSPGIGQGIDEQFF. Filled out from reference TRBV5-5 and TRBJ2-1, the complete variable domain reads DAGVTQSPTHLIKTRGQQVTLRCSPISGHKSVSWYQQVLGQGPQFIFQYYEKEERGRGNFPDRFSARQFPNYSSELNVNALLLGDSALYLCASSPGIGQGIDEQFFGPGTRLTVL.

The chain joins TRBV5-1 to TRBJ2-1, with D possibly TRBD2 on 6 matching bases. CDR1 and CDR2 from the germline V gene are SGHRS and YFSETQ. The CDR3 is 16 residues long. Trimming took off 4 bases at V and 7 bases at J, with 21 bases between the two ends. The CDR3 here is CASSTSSVRGQNEQFF. DNA of the CDR3: TGCGCCAGCAGCACGTCTAGCGTGAGGGGCCAGAATGAGCAGTTCTTC.

The chain has TRBV6-5 and TRBJ1-2, with unresolved D. The ends were cut back, 6 bases at V and 8 bases at J, with 13 bases in the middle. The CDR3 is 12 amino acids. Looked up from germline, CDR1 is MNHEY and CDR2 is SVGAGI. CDR3 protein: CASRQPKGGYTF. As DNA, the CDR3 is TGTGCCAGCAGACAGCCGAAAGGAGGCTACACCTTC.

V usage is TRBV5-4 and J usage is TRBJ2-1, with D possibly matching TRBD2 (5 bases). Trimming shortened V by 1 base and J by 7 bases, and 12 bases separated the two germline ends. CDR3 size: 14 residues. Germline CDR1 and CDR2: SGHNT and YYREEE (reference sequence). The CDR3 DNA is TGTGCCAGCAGCTTGCCGGGGTCCAGGAATGAGCAGTTCTTC. Translating gives CASSLPGSRNEQFF.

The chain uses TRBV4-1 and TRBJ2-5; TRBD2 is a possible D gene (6 bases). Trimming removed 0 bases from V and 4 bases from J, with 9 bases in between. CDR1 MGHRA and CDR2 YSYEKL come from the germline V gene. The CDR3 has 14 residues. CDR3 sequence (DNA): TGCGCCAGCAGCCAAGATGTGGGGGGAGAGACCCAGTACTTC. Translated: CASSQDVGGETQYF.

In this sample, this clone turned up once. J is TRBJ2-1 and V is TRBV7-2, with D possibly matching TRBD1 (5 bases). The CDR3 spans 15 residues. Germline CDR1 is SGHTA and CDR2 is FQGNSA. The V and J ends lost 1 base and 4 bases respectively, with 11 bases between them. The CDR3 coding sequence is TGTGCCAGCAGCTTAGGGCCAGGGCAATACAATGAGCAGTTCTTC. Encoded protein: CASSLGPGQYNEQFF.

This chain connects TRBV21-1 to TRBJ2-7; the table's D call of TRBD2 was not tested on the DNA. TRBV21-1 is shown as a pseudogene. CDR3 length: 10 amino acids. Written as DNA, the CDR3 is TGTGCCAGCCCGAGGAACGAGCAGTACTTC. The encoded protein is CASPRNEQYF.

The V gene is TRBV19, the J gene TRBJ1-5, with 8 positions matching TRBD1. CDR1 and CDR2 (germline): LNHDA, SQIVND (reference sequence). With V trimmed by 7 bases and J by 7 bases, 6 bases remained unmatched. This CDR3 comprises 13 residues. Here the CDR3 DNA reads TGTGCCAGTACAGGGGGCGCAAGGCAGCCCCAGCATTTT. Amino acids: CASTGGARQPQHF.

This clone was detected only a few times. This same CDR3 is encoded by further DNA sequences in the sample. The chain joins TRBV5-5 to TRBJ1-2; maybe TRBD1 (5 bases). V lost 0 bases and J lost 3, with 6 bases in between. CDR1 and CDR2 from the germline V gene are SGHKS and YYEKEE (reference sequence). This CDR3 has 13 residues. The CDR3 nucleotides read TGTGCCAGCAGCTTGGAGACAGACTATGGCTACACCTTC. Its protein is CASSLETDYGYTF.

J is TRBJ2-1 and V is TRBV6-5; TRBD1 might be the D (5 bases). The germline gives CDR1 MNHEY, CDR2 SVGAGI. Trimming took off 5 bases at V and 10 bases at J, with 9 bases between the two ends. The CDR3 is 11 residues long. Written as DNA, the CDR3 is TGTGCCAGCAGTATAACAGGAGAGCAGTTCTTC. Translating it yields CASSITGEQFF.

J is TRBJ2-5 and V is TRBV5-4; TRBD2 is a possible D gene (5 bases). In germline, CDR1 is SGHNT, CDR2 YYREEE (reference sequence). The CDR3 extends over 17 amino acids. V was cut by 4 bases and J by 1 base, with 20 bases left in between. The CDR3: CASSKPAAGGFQETQYF. CDR3 in DNA: TGTGCCAGCAGCAAACCGGCGGCAGGCGGGTTCCAAGAGACCCAGTACTTC.

This chain joins TRBV6-1 and TRBJ2-2, with 10 bases aligning to TRBD2. With V trimmed by 0 bases and J by 6 bases, 1 base remained unmatched. The CDR3 contains 15 residues. CDR1 and CDR2 (germline): MNHNS, SASEGT. The DNA for the CDR3 is TGTGCCAGCAGTGAAGCAGCGGGGGGGCCCGGGGAGCTGTTTTTT. Protein sequence: CASSEAAGGPGELFF.

V is TRBV19 and J is TRBJ1-1, with D unclear. The CDR3 totals 15 residues. Germline CDR1 is LNHDA and CDR2 is SQIVND (reference sequence). Trimming took off 7 bases at V and 0 bases at J, with 15 bases between the two ends. The CDR3 is CASTVRTDMNTEAFF. The CDR3 DNA reads as TGTGCCAGTACCGTCCGTACAGACATGAACACTGAAGCTTTCTTT. Supplemented by reference TRBV19 and TRBJ1-1, the full variable domain reads DGGITQSPKYLFRKEGQNVTLSCEQNLNHDAMYWYRQDPGQGLRLIYYSQIVNDFQKGDIAEGYSVSREKKESFPLTVTSAQKNPTAFYLCASTVRTDMNTEAFFGQGTRLTVV.

The chain recombines TRBV12-3 or TRBV12-4 with TRBJ2-3; D may be TRBD1 (5 bases). The CDR3 is made up of 12 amino acids. V lost 10 bases to trimming and J lost 4 bases, with 12 bases between them. CDR3 sequence: CATQGTADTQYF. The CDR3 DNA reads as TGTGCCACTCAGGGAACGGCAGATACGCAGTATTTT.

The genes are TRBV6-2 or TRBV6-3 and TRBJ2-3, with 8 bases lining up with TRBD1. The CDR3 has 18 amino acids. Looked up from germline, CDR1 is MNHEY and CDR2 is SVGEGT. V lost 1 base and J lost 2; bases outside the gene matches: 11. CDR3 region: CASSYWSPGTGVTDTQYF. In DNA form, the CDR3 reads TGTGCCAGCAGTTACTGGAGCCCCGGGACAGGCGTCACAGATACGCAGTATTTT.

The J gene is TRBJ1-2, the V gene TRBV6-5, with 7 nucleotides matching TRBD1. The ends lost 0 bases at V and 3 bases at J; junction bases unmatched: 1. The germline V gene encodes CDR1 MNHEY and CDR2 SVGAGI. The CDR3 length is 14 residues. The CDR3 reads CASSYSGTDYGYTF. CDR3 nucleotides: TGTGCCAGCAGTTACTCCGGGACAGACTATGGCTACACCTTC.

The chain couples TRBV4-2 to TRBJ2-1; 9 nucleotides align to TRBD2. In germline, CDR1 is LGHNA, CDR2 YNFKEQ. The V segment lost 5 bases and the J segment 4 bases; nucleotides outside the gene matches: 6. CDR3 size: 15 residues. The CDR3 sequence: CASSSAGGSYNEQFF. The CDR3 nucleotides read TGTGCCAGCAGCTCTGCGGGGGGGAGTTACAATGAGCAGTTCTTC.

The chain carries TRBV12-5 and TRBJ1-6; no reliable D call. Germline CDR1 LGHNT, CDR2 FRNRAP. The CDR3 has 14 residues. The V gene lost 6 bases and the J gene lost 4 bases, with 10 bases spanning the gap. The CDR3 here is CASGLIDYNSPLHF. CDR3 bases: TGTGCTAGTGGCCTGATAGATTATAATTCACCCCTCCACTTT.